The rows below give T cell receptor beta chains drawn from one sample of a study of shared T cell receptors in the human thymus. Some clones are missing from TCRdb's copy, which holds only in-frame ones; the method was immunoSEQ multiplex PCR. The sample includes about 660,000 clones, around nine tenths of them seen just once. The data also belong to a second study, concerning human thymus T cells.

The sample taken for sequencing was thymocytes. These receptors all come from a boy under two years old with a congenital heart defect. Each CDR3 is given with its conserved first and last residue.

J,V,length,CDR3
TRBJ2-2,TRBV30,18,CAWETVTSGSANTGELFF
TRBJ2-7,TRBV27,14,CASSPGGYGYEQYF
TRBJ2-1,TRBV4-3,18,CASSQDPGLAGSYNEQFF
TRBJ1-3,TRBV19,15,CASSIREGSGNTIYF
TRBJ1-2,TRBV2,14,CASSERGTGYGYTF
TRBJ2-7,TRBV9,16,CASSDGLAPRVYEQYF
TRBJ1-5,TRBV23-1,16,CASSQSRLRICQPQHF
TRBJ2-7,TRBV28,12,CASRTGSYEQYF
TRBJ2-4,TRBV27,17,CASSLVGAGGGINIQYF
TRBJ2-3,TRBV6-1,15,CASSERQGSTDTQYF
TRBJ2-7,TRBV4-2,15,CASSLGTSGLYEQYF
TRBJ2-7,TRBV20-1,10,CSASSYEQYF
TRBJ2-2,TRBV29-1,13,CSGKHRGSGELFF
TRBJ2-3,TRBV9,16,CASSVAGGEAPDTQYF
TRBJ2-2,TRBV7-2,17,CASSLVSGSPGTGELFF
TRBJ2-7,TRBV14,15,CASSRDRGPTYEQYF
TRBJ2-4,TRBV12-5,16,CASGLSRTRQEDIQYF
TRBJ2-7,TRBV7-9,15,CASSREREGYDEQYF
TRBJ2-6,TRBV7-3,19,CASSPNWDRGPIGANVLTF
TRBJ2-1,TRBV4-1,21,CASSQWSLRLAEGPSYNEQFF
TRBJ1-3,TRBV11-3,14,CASSRRGAGNTIYF
TRBJ2-3,TRBV28,18,CASSLWTSGRVGTDTQYF
TRBJ2-1,TRBV6-5,15,CASRPPLSSYNEQFF
TRBJ1-1,TRBV14,17,CASSQRDRTLGGGEAFF
TRBJ2-7,TRBV27,15,CASNPSGSIRHEQYF
TRBJ2-1,TRBV4-3,21,CASSHPGVVGEVPGSYNEQFF
TRBJ1-1,TRBV5-6,15,CASSLNNRMNTEAFF
TRBJ1-2,TRBV28,14,CASRIPRSLYGYTF
TRBJ1-1,TRBV9,12,CASSAKMGVAFF
TRBJ1-1,TRBV6-1,18,CASSVEGPGGGLNTEAFF
TRBJ2-1,TRBV5-6,15,CASSFDGRGYNEQFF
TRBJ2-5,TRBV5-4,19,CASSPPGQGFTNYQETQYF
TRBJ2-1,TRBV27,16,CASSLVGEKPYNEQFF
TRBJ2-7,TRBV28,15,CASSLRLAGDYEQYF
TRBJ1-5,TRBV7-9,14,CASSSQGGNQPQHF
TRBJ1-3,TRBV30,13,CAWSGPKGGNIYF
TRBJ2-2,TRBV5-1,13,CASSELDTGELFF
TRBJ2-5,TRBV6-5,13,CASLGEGGKTQYF
TRBJ2-3,TRBV4-3,16,CASSQEFSGSTDTQYF
TRBJ2-7,TRBV14,13,CASSSDVCHEQYF
TRBJ2-7,TRBV6-5,16,CASSYRLAGDSYEQYF
TRBJ2-7,TRBV5-1,15,CASGRDRDIIYEQYF
TRBJ2-3,TRBV6-5,15,CASGGGRQGTDTQYF
TRBJ2-7,TRBV6-5,15,CASSPRSLWGREQYF
TRBJ1-5,TRBV2,17,CASSASGTEYSNQPQHF
TRBJ2-3,TRBV5-1,14,CASSARGQTDTQYF
TRBJ2-7,TRBV4-1,15,CASSQALAAAYEQYF